Here is one T cell receptor beta chain with its context. Its target is unknown. The PCR made use of 60 Vbeta and 13 Jbeta primers. Profiling relied on immunoSEQ multiplex PCR, and the TCRdb table lists in-frame clones only, not all of them. Among about 170,000 clones listed, approximately 84% were seen once. Germline CDR1 and CDR2: SEHNR and FQNEAQ (reference sequence). Trimming took 0 bases from V and 4 from J; bases not matched to a gene: 2. CDR3 length equals 16 residues. The sample comes from a study of cytomegalovirus exposure and HLA in healthy donors. General study findings and limits: Common viral pathogens seemed, in a later analysis, to connect with several of the most significant clusters.

The sequencing sample was made of PBMCs. The chain couples TRBV7-9 to TRBJ2-1; 11 nucleotides agree with TRBD2. This TCR was recovered from a young man in good health and CMV-seropositive. Here the CDR3 reads CASSLALAGGYNEQFF. In DNA, the CDR3 is TGTGCCAGCAGCTTAGCTCTAGCGGGAGGATACAATGAGCAGTTCTTC.